The present TCR beta chain was sequenced within a study of T cells and Merkel cell carcinoma outcomes. Study-level points and caveats: Repertoire plus T-cell density reportedly predicted Merkel cell carcinoma outcomes.

About this clone itself: Its specificity is not known.

Trimming cost V 3 bases and J 3 bases, with 8 bases left between them. Germline V CDR1 and CDR2: LNHDA, SQIVND (reference sequence). The CDR3 contains 13 residues. The assay was immunoSEQ multiplex PCR, and TCRdb's table has in-frame clones only and misses some. The data show 1,600 or so clones, about 91% seen once. This chain connects TRBV19 to TRBJ1-1; D gene uncertain. This sequence originates from a human donor with Merkel cell carcinoma. Sample: tumor tissue from Merkel cell carcinoma. CDR3 region: CASSMYGDTEAFF. CDR3 DNA: TGTGCCAGTAGTATGTACGGGGACACTGAAGCTTTCTTT. Variable domain in full (rest from reference TRBV19 and TRBJ1-1): DGGITQSPKYLFRKEGQNVTLSCEQNLNHDAMYWYRQDPGQGLRLIYYSQIVNDFQKGDIAEGYSVSREKKESFPLTVTSAQKNPTAFYLCASSMYGDTEAFFGQGTRLTVV.